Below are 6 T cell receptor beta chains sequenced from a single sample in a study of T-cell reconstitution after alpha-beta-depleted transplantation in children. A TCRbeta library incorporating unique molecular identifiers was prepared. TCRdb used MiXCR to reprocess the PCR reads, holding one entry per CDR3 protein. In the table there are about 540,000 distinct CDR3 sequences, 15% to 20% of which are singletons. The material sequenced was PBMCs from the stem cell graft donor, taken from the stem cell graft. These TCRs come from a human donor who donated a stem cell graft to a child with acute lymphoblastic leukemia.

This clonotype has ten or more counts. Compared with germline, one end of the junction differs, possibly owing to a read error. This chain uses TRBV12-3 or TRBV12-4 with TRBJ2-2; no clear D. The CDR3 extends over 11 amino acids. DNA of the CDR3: TGCGCCAGCAGCTTCGGCGGGGAGCTGTTTTTT. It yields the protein CASSFGGELFF.

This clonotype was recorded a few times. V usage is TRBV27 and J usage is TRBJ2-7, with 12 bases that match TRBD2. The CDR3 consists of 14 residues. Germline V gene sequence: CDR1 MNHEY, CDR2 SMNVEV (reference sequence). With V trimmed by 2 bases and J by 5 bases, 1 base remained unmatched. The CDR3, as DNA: TGTGCCAGCAGTTTACTAGCGGGAGGGCACGAGCAGTACTTC. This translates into CASSLLAGGHEQYF.

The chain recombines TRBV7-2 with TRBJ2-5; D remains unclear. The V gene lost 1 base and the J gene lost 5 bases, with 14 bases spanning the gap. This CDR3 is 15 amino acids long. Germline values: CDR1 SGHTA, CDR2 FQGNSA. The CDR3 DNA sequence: TGTGCCAGCAGCTTAGGGCCCTCACCTGACGAGACCCAGTACTTC. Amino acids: CASSLGPSPDETQYF.

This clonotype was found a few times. The CDR3 DNA sequence: TGCGCCAGCAGCTACGAGAAACAGACAGCCGTGAACACTGAAGCTTTCTTT. Amino acid sequence: CASSYEKQTAVNTEAFF. This sequence joins TRBV5-1 and TRBJ1-1; the D gene is possibly TRBD1 (5 bases). This CDR3 comprises 17 residues. Germline V gene lookup returns CDR1 SGHRS and CDR2 YFSETQ. V shed 3 bases and J shed 0 bases, with 18 bases lying between them.

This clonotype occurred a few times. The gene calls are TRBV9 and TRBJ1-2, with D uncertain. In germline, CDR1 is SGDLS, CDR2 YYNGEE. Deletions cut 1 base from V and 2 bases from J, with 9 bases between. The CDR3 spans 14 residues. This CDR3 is CASSVLDGNYGYTF. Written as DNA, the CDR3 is TGTGCCAGCAGCGTACTGGACGGCAACTATGGCTACACCTTC.

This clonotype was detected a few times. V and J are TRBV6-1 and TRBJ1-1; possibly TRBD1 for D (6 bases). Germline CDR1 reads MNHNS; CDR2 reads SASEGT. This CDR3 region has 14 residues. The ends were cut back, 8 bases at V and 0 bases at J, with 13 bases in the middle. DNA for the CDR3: TGTGCCAGCGGACCGGGACATCTGAACACTGAAGCTTTCTTT. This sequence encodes CASGPGHLNTEAFF.